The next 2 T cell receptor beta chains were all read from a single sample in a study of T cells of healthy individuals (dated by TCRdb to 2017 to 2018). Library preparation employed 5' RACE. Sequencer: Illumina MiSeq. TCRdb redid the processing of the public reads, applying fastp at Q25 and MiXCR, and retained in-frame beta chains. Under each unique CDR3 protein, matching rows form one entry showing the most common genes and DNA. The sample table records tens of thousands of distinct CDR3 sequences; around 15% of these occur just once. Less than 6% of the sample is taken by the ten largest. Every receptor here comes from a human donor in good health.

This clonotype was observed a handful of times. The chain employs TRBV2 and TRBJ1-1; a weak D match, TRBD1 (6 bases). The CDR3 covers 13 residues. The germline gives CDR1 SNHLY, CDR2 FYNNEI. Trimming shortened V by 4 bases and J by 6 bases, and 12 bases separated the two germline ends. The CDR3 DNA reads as TGTGCCAGCAGTGGACAGGTTGACGCTGAAGCTTTCTTT. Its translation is CASSGQVDAEAFF.

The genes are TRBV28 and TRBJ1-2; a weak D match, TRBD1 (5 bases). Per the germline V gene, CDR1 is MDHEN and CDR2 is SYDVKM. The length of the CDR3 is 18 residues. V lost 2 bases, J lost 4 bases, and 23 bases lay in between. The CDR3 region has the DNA TGTGCCAGCAGTTTAGTGATCAGGGCTCAAAAAATTCCCTATGGCTACACCTTC. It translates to CASSLVIRAQKIPYGYTF.